The T cell receptor beta chain under discussion was sequenced for a study of blood T cell repertoires in COVID-19. Study information: Sources were T cells, B-cell-depleted T cells, or PBMCs; the material itself was cDNA or gDNA.

In the original processing: Reference gene primers were amplified, and this amplification served to estimate nucleated cell counts. Sequencing used immunoSEQ multiplex PCR; TCRdb keeps in-frame clones, though not all of them. The V and J calls and clone size come from that table; D and trimming were worked out from the DNA. This sample has approximately 140,000 clones, with over 80% found just once. The sample taken for sequencing was peripheral blood. The source is a human donor in a cohort sampled during active COVID-19.

The CDR3 loop reads CASSLYRAEAYEQYF. The DNA of the CDR3 is TGTGCCAGCAGCTTATATCGTGCGGAGGCCTACGAGCAGTACTTC. The V call is TRBV7-2, the J call TRBJ2-7, with a tentative D call TRBD2 (5 bases). The germline gives CDR1 SGHTA, CDR2 FQGNSA. The CDR3 runs to 15 residues. Trimming removed 2 bases from V and 2 bases from J, with 13 bases in between.